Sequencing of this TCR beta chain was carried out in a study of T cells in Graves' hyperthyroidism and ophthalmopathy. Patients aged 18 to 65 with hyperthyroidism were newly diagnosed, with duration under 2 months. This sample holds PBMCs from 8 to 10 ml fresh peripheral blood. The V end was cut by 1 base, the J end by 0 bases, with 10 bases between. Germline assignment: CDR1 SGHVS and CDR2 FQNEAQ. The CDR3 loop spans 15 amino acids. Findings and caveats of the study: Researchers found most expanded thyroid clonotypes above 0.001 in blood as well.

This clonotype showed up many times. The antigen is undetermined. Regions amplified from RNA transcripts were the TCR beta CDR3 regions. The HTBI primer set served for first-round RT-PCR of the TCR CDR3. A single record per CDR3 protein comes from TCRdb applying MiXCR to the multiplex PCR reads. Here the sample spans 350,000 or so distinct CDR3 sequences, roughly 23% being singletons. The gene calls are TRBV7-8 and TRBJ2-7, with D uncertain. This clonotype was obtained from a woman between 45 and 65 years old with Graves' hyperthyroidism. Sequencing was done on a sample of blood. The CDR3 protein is CASSLVARSSYEQYF. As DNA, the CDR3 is TGTGCCAGCAGCTTAGTGGCCCGTAGCTCCTACGAGCAGTACTTC.